This T cell receptor beta chain was retrieved from a study of T cells in localized non-small cell lung cancer. Findings and caveats of the study: Uninvolved adjacent lung showed higher T cell clonality than tumor. Elevated blood T cell density was associated with longer overall survival. Of the top 100 tumor clones, median roughly 60 were in adjacent lung, 25 to 35 among its top 100. Multi-region tumor sequencing was not done, so intratumor heterogeneity could not be excluded.

This CDR3 is built from 14 residues. Germline V gene data show CDR1 as LNHDA and CDR2 as SQIVND (reference sequence). Between the trimmed V and J ends, which lost 7 bases and 7 bases, there was a span of 16 bases. Points on this clone: The antigen remains undetermined.

This table comes from immunoSEQ multiplex PCR, and its TCRdb copy is limited to in-frame clones, with some not included. In the table there are 30,000 to 40,000 clones, 78% of which are singletons. The clonotype comes from a male donor at least 60 years old with stage II squamous cell lung carcinoma. This chain uses TRBV19 with TRBJ1-4; no reliable D call. Material: peripheral blood, obtained before any cancer treatment. As DNA, the CDR3 is TGTGCCAGTAAGGTCGAGCCATCGGGTGAAAAACTGTTTTTT. Translation: CASKVEPSGEKLFF.